Each of the 27 T cell receptor beta chains below was sequenced from the same sample in a study of tumor-infiltrating lymphocytes in oesophageal squamous cell carcinoma. TCRdb fed the PCR reads into MiXCR, producing one record per CDR3 protein. The sample yields roughly 17,000 distinct CDR3 sequences, approximately 45% seen once. The sequenced sample consisted of normal esophageal tissue next to the tumor. The receptors originated from a female donor with esophageal squamous cell carcinoma.

As concerns this clonotype: The conserved phenylalanine or tryptophan is not found at the CDR3 terminus, so this likely reflects a read error. The limits of the CDR3 on the DNA are not certain, so only TCRdb's listed CDR3 is given. The chain employs TRBV7-3 and TRBJ2-7; the table names TRBD1, a call not compared with the DNA. With termini counted, the CDR3 has 18 amino acids. Germline CDR1 reads SGHTA; CDR2 reads FQGTGA. This CDR3 reads CASSRGGGIANYGYTFGS.

This clonotype was seen a few times. The CDR3 bases are TGTGCCAGCAGTTTAGCTATAGCGGGGAGGTACAATGAGCAGTTCTTC. It codes for CASSLAIAGRYNEQFF. The chain carries TRBV12-3 or TRBV12-4 and TRBJ2-1; TRBD2 agrees at 8 bases. The CDR3 sequence is 16 residues long. V was pared by 0 bases and J by 4 bases, with 5 bases of the junction left unmatched.

V gene TRBV25-1 combines with J gene TRBJ2-3; 7 bases are shared with TRBD2. Germline V gives CDR1 MGHDK, CDR2 SYGVNS. V shed 3 bases, J shed 3 bases, and the junction held 6 bases outside the gene matches. This CDR3 has 15 amino acids. The CDR3 DNA is TGTGCCAGCAGTGATCCCACGGGGGGTACAGATACGCAGTATTTT. Its protein is CASSDPTGGTDTQYF. Looking up the rest from reference TRBV25-1 and TRBJ2-3 gives the full variable domain: EADIYQTPRYLVIGTGKKITLECSQTMGHDKMYWYQQDPGMELHLIHYSYGVNSTEKGDLSSESTVSRIRTEHFPLTLESARPSHTSQYLCASSDPTGGTDTQYFGPGTRLTVL.

For this clonotype: The conserved closing phenylalanine or tryptophan is absent in this CDR3, likely reflecting a read error. The DNA is left out, because the CDR3 cannot be placed on it with certainty; the CDR3 is given as TCRdb lists it. V and J are TRBV11-2 and TRBJ2-1; the table assigns TRBD1, which was not confirmed against the DNA. Germline loops: CDR1 SGHAT, CDR2 FQNNGV. The CDR3 contains 16 residues when both ends are counted. CDR3 loop: CASSLEAGTFEQFFGA.

This clonotype occurred a few times. This chain uses TRBV7-2 with TRBJ1-5; no definite D call. V was clipped by 2 bases and J by 1 base, with 9 bases between them. In germline, CDR1 is SGHTA, CDR2 FQGNSA. This CDR3 region has 15 residues. The CDR3 DNA follows: TGTGCCAGCAGCTTATCTTGGGTCAGCAATCAGCCCCAGCATTTT. Translation: CASSLSWVSNQPQHF.

This clonotype ranks as medium-sized (0.01 to 0.1%). The J gene is TRBJ2-1, the V gene TRBV7-9; 12 nucleotides line up with TRBD1. V was pared by 5 bases and J by 8 bases, with 7 bases of the junction left unmatched. The CDR3 length is 15 residues. Germline V gives CDR1 SEHNR, CDR2 FQNEAQ (reference sequence). CDR3 protein: CASSPRDRGQDEQFF. CDR3 nucleotide sequence: TGTGCCAGCAGCCCCCGGGACAGGGGGCAGGATGAGCAGTTCTTC.

This clonotype was observed many times. The gene calls are TRBV5-1 and TRBJ2-1, with 13 bases aligning to TRBD2. The CDR3 loop spans 14 amino acids. The germline gives CDR1 SGHRS, CDR2 YFSETQ. Unmatched junction bases numbered 5, after V lost 7 bases and J lost 7 bases. CDR3 nucleotides: TGCGCCAGCTCAGGACTAGCGGGAGATAATGAGCAGTTCTTC. Its protein product is CASSGLAGDNEQFF. The full variable domain, rest sourced from reference TRBV5-1 and TRBJ2-1, is KAGVTQTPRYLIKTRGQQVTLSCSPISGHRSVSWYQQTPGQGLQFLFEYFSETQRNKGNFPGRFSGRQFSNSRSEMNVSTLELGDSALYLCASSGLAGDNEQFFGPGTRLTVL.

On this clonotype: The CDR3 ends on some other residue instead of the conserved phenylalanine or tryptophan, so this is likely a read error. It is unclear where the CDR3 begins or ends on the DNA, so no DNA is shown, and the CDR3 is as TCRdb lists it. V usage is TRBV24-1 and J usage is TRBJ2-7; TRBD1 was called by the table and not checked on the DNA. In germline, CDR1 is KGHDR, CDR2 SFDVKD. The CDR3 comprises 14 residues, both ends counted. The CDR3 loop is CATSDLQATQYFGA.

Of note for this clonotype: This CDR3 is missing its conserved last phenylalanine or tryptophan, likely due to a read error. The DNA is left out, because the CDR3 cannot be placed on it with certainty; the CDR3 is given as TCRdb lists it. The chain is built from TRBV28 and TRBJ2-5. Germline CDR1 reads MDHEN; CDR2 reads SYDVKM. Both ends counted, the CDR3 spans 9 residues. The CDR3 sequence is CASSSTFKD.

V is TRBV7-3 and J is TRBJ2-7, with D hard to call. With the DNA end fitting TRBJ2-4 better, the J assignment may be wrong. This CDR3 has 17 residues. Germline-derived CDR1 and CDR2 are SGHTA and FQGTGA. The CDR3 nucleotides read TGTGCCAGCAGCCCCCCAAGGAGTGATCTAGCCAAAAACATTCAGTACTTC. Translated, it gives CASSPPRSDLAKNIQYF.

The chain joins TRBV11-2 to TRBJ1-1; D call uncertain. V shed 5 bases and J shed 4 bases, with 17 bases lying between them. The CDR3 has 15 residues. Per germline, CDR1 SGHAT and CDR2 FQNNGV. CDR3 sequence reads: CASSRQSTSGTEAFF. CDR3 coding DNA: TGTGCCAGCAGCCGTCAATCCACAAGCGGCACTGAAGCTTTCTTT.

This clonotype occurred a few times. The gene calls are TRBV7-6 and TRBJ2-4; TRBD1 is a possible D gene (5 bases). The J call may be faulty, since TRBJ2-1 better matches the DNA end. CDR3 size: 14 residues. The germline V gene encodes CDR1 SGHVS and CDR2 FNYEAQ. CDR3 DNA: TGTGCCAGCAGCCCTCAGATGGGCGGACACGAGCAGTTCTTC. This gives the protein CASSPQMGGHEQFF.

By sample fraction, this clonotype is medium-sized. V gene TRBV7-2 combines with J gene TRBJ2-7; 10 bases are a match to TRBD2. CDR3 length equals 15 residues. From germline, CDR1 is SGHTA and CDR2 FQGNSA. The J segment lost 6 bases and the V segment lost 6 bases, leaving 11 bases of the junction unmatched. The DNA of the CDR3 is TGTGCCAGCAGGATAAAAGCGGGAGGGCCAGGCGAGCAGTACTTC. Translating gives CASRIKAGGPGEQYF.

As for this clonotype: A read error may produce the germline difference seen at one junction end. The gene calls are TRBV7-2 and TRBJ2-1; 12 bases match TRBD2. TRBJ2-5 explains the end of the DNA better; the J call may be wrong. There are 18 residues in the CDR3. Germline CDR1 SGHTA, CDR2 FQGNSA. CDR3 sequence reads: CVSSSRLAGVSFRETQYF. The CDR3 DNA sequence: TGTGTCAGCAGCTCGCGACTAGCGGGAGTTTCTTTCCGAGAGACCCAGTACTTC.

This clonotype was detected a few times. The chain carries TRBV7-6 and TRBJ2-5; TRBD1 might be the D (6 bases). This CDR3 contains 14 residues. V was pared by 5 bases and J by 3 bases, with 13 bases between. CDR1 and CDR2 from the germline V gene are SGHVS and FNYEAQ. CDR3 region: CASSPNPGEETQYF. In DNA, the CDR3 is TGTGCCAGCAGCCCTAATCCAGGGGAAGAGACCCAGTACTTC.

This clonotype is medium-sized in the sample. Relative to the germline gene, one junction end is altered; a read error may explain this. The V call is TRBV6-1, the J call TRBJ1-1, with 8 bases lining up with TRBD1. Germline-derived CDR1 and CDR2 are MNHNS and SASEGT. This CDR3 spans 14 amino acids. As DNA, the CDR3 is TGTGCCAGCAGGGCGGACAGGGTGAAAACTGAAGCTTTCTTT. This codes for CASRADRVKTEAFF.

Concerning this clonotype: This is likely a read error, given that the CDR3 carries no conserved phenylalanine or tryptophan at its end. The DNA is left out, because the CDR3 cannot be placed on it with certainty; the CDR3 is given as TCRdb lists it. The chain has TRBV5-4 and TRBJ2-7; TRBD1, the table's D call, lacks a check against the DNA. The CDR3 contains 18 residues when both ends are counted. CDR1 and CDR2 from the germline V gene are SGHNT and YYREEE (reference sequence). The CDR3 sequence: CASSLIWGQGKGGYTFGS.

J is TRBJ2-5 and V is TRBV5-6; no clear D gene. CDR1 is SGHDT and CDR2 is YYEEEE in the germline V gene. V lost 3 bases and J 1 base, leaving 19 bases between the germline ends. The CDR3 spans 17 residues. The CDR3 nucleotides are TGTGCCAGCAGCTCACCCTTGAAAGGAGTGCTCCAAGAGACCCAGTACTTC. Translation gives CASSSPLKGVLQETQYF.

CDR3 loop: CASSYTSGMTGELFF. In DNA, the CDR3 is TGTGCCAGCAGTTATACTAGCGGGATGACCGGGGAGCTGTTTTTT. The V gene is TRBV3-1, the J gene TRBJ2-2; 10 nucleotides agree with TRBD2. Germline V gives CDR1 LGHDT, CDR2 YNNKEL (reference sequence). This CDR3 contains 15 residues. V was clipped by 6 bases and J by 5 bases; unmatched bases: 6.

This clonotype is medium-sized within its sample. The chain uses TRBV28 and TRBJ1-2; D is possibly TRBD1 (6 bases). CDR3 length: 15 amino acids. Germline loops: CDR1 MDHEN, CDR2 SYDVKM. V was cut by 4 bases and J by 3 bases, with 15 bases left in between. DNA of the CDR3: TGTGCCAGCAGTTCGGCTTTAGGGGGAGACTATGGCTACACCTTC. Translating gives CASSSALGGDYGYTF.

This sequence joins TRBV7-2 and TRBJ1-1; D perhaps matches TRBD1 (6 bases). CDR1 and CDR2 (germline): SGHTA, FQGNSA. The V gene lost 1 base and the J gene lost 4 bases, with 10 bases spanning the gap. The CDR3 consists of 14 residues. In DNA form, the CDR3 reads TGTGCCAGCAGCTTAGTCCCACAGGGCACTGAAGCTTTCTTT. Translating gives CASSLVPQGTEAFF. Based on the CDR3 plus reference TRBV7-2 and TRBJ1-1, the full variable domain is GAGVSQSPSNKVTEKGKDVELRCDPISGHTALYWYRQSLGQGLEFLIYFQGNSAPDKSGLPSDRFSAERTGGSVSTLTIQRTQQEDSAVYLCASSLVPQGTEAFFGQGTRLTVV.

The V and J genes are TRBV5-1 and TRBJ2-3; D possibly corresponds to TRBD2 (7 bases). Trimming shortened V by 0 bases and J by 1 base, and 12 bases separated the two germline ends. The CDR3 sequence is 16 residues long. Germline-derived CDR1 and CDR2 are SGHRS and YFSETQ. CDR3 protein: CASSLVMGGRTDTQYF. DNA of the CDR3: TGCGCCAGCAGCTTGGTTATGGGGGGGCGCACAGATACGCAGTATTTT.

Concerning this clonotype itself: One junction end disagrees with the germline gene, perhaps due to a read error. The chain combines TRBV7-6 with TRBJ2-2, with D perhaps matching TRBD1 (6 bases). Per germline, CDR1 SGHVS and CDR2 FNYEAQ. This CDR3 contains 14 residues. The DNA for the CDR3 is TGTGCTAGCAGCTTAACAGGGAGCACCGGGGAGCTGTTTTTT. Its translation is CASSLTGSTGELFF.

Only a few counts were recorded for this clonotype. The chain uses TRBV20-1 and TRBJ2-5, with 9 bases lining up with TRBD2. The J call may be incorrect, as the DNA end agrees better with TRBJ2-7. The V gene's germline CDR1 is DFQATT and CDR2 SNEGSKA (reference sequence). This CDR3 is 14 amino acids long. CDR3 protein: CSARIAGVPYEQYF. In DNA, the CDR3 is TGCAGTGCTAGAATAGCGGGAGTACCCTACGAGCAGTACTTC.

This clonotype occurred once. The J gene is TRBJ2-2, the V gene TRBV6-1; a possible D gene is TRBD1 (6 bases). Trimming left V 6 bases short and J 7 bases short, with 9 bases between. Germline values: CDR1 MNHNS, CDR2 SASEGT. CDR3 length equals 12 residues. CDR3 residues: CASRPDSGELFF. The CDR3 DNA reads as TGTGCCAGCAGACCGGACAGCGGGGAGCTGTTTTTT.

The rearrangement joins TRBV28 to TRBJ1-1; possibly TRBD1 for D (5 bases). The DNA end is more similar to TRBJ1-4, so the J call may be wrong. CDR3 size: 15 residues. CDR1 and CDR2 (germline): MDHEN, SYDVKM. The CDR3 sequence: CASSHQGSTNEKLFF. The CDR3 coding sequence is TGTGCCAGCAGCCACCAGGGATCAACTAATGAAAAACTGTTTTTT.

Many counts were recorded for this clonotype. Since no conserved phenylalanine or tryptophan closes the CDR3, a read error is the likely cause. No DNA is shown, since the ends of the CDR3 on it are uncertain; the CDR3 is the one TCRdb lists. V gene TRBV7-8 combines with J gene TRBJ2-6; the table assigns TRBD1, which was not confirmed against the DNA. Germline loops: CDR1 SGHVS, CDR2 FQNEAQ. The CDR3 has 17 residues if both end residues are counted. This CDR3 reads CASSSQGWVRETQYFGA.